This TCR beta chain is drawn from a study of spatial heterogeneity in lung cancer. About the study: For tumor regions, TCR transcript counts showed a strong correlation with a T cell module score derived from matched bulk RNA-seq. Study-wide results and limits: Coverage of tumor T cells was estimated at around 7.7% for alpha chains and 13% to 15% for beta chains. Tumor mutation counts were tracked by expanded intratumoral alpha and beta TCR counts.

This clonotype is termed medium-sized. The antigen remains unidentified. A library prepared for alpha chains yielded this beta chain as an off-target read; its size is of little meaning. V gave up 6 bases and J gave up 4 bases; unmatched junction bases: 5. Per the germline V gene, CDR1 is MNHNS and CDR2 is SASEGT. The CDR3 extends over 14 amino acids. TCRdb used MiXCR to reprocess the 5' RACE reads, holding one entry per CDR3 protein. The sample has around 6,000 distinct CDR3 sequences, around 15% seen once. Time point reported: sample taken at primary tumor resection. This TCR was recovered from a male donor with early-stage non-small cell lung cancer. This specimen consisted of lung tumor tissue, obtained at surgery. The chain uses TRBV6-1 and TRBJ1-5, with 8 bases fitting TRBD1. CDR3 DNA: TGTGCCAGCAGGGAAACAGGGGGAAATCAGCCCCAGCATTTT. Translated, it gives CASRETGGNQPQHF.